This T cell receptor beta chain comes out of a study of OX40 agonist ivuxolimab in advanced cancers. Study-wide findings and caveats: By week 6 at 0.1 to 3.0 mg/kg, blood CD4+ and CD8+ T cells had expanded clonally.

Profiling relied on immunoSEQ multiplex PCR, and the TCRdb table lists in-frame clones only, not all of them. This sample has around 46,000 clones, with roughly 90% found just once. This clone was counted only a few times. Its antigen remains unknown. V was cut by 5 bases and J by 4 bases, with 17 bases left in between. The CDR3 is 16 residues long. CDR1 is PRHDT and CDR2 is FYEKMQ in the germline V gene (reference sequence). The sample in question was CD4+ or CD8+ T cells sorted from blood, obtained in a trial of the OX40 agonist ivuxolimab. The clonotype was recovered from an adult with an advanced solid tumor such as melanoma, head and neck, liver or kidney cancer. The chain joins TRBV13 to TRBJ2-2; D gene unclear. The CDR3 DNA follows: TGTGCCAGCAGCCAGGAGCCGAAAACCCTCACCGGGGAGCTGTTTTTT. It is translated as CASSQEPKTLTGELFF.